This is a list of T cell receptor beta chains from one sample in a study of cytomegalovirus exposure and HLA in healthy donors. Assay: immunoSEQ multiplex PCR; the TCRdb copy retains only in-frame clones and omits some. The table lists fewer than 150,000 clones, about 80% of them singletons. The sequencing sample was made of PBMCs. These receptors were collected from a man aged 50 to 59 in good health and CMV-seronegative. Each CDR3 is given with its conserved first and last residue. D genes are given only for firm matches. A clone size is listed for some rows: how often the clone was seen (once, few, many), or a class if it is expanded.

clone size: once
D gene: TRBD2
J gene: TRBJ2-7
V gene: TRBV7-2
CDR3 DNA: TGTGCCAGCAGCTTAGTGTTTCTAGCGGGAGGCAGCTCCTACGAGCAGTACTTC
CDR3 protein: CASSLVFLAGGSSYEQYF

clone size: NA
D gene: TRBD1
J gene: TRBJ2-7
V gene: TRBV2
CDR3 DNA: TGTGCCAGCAGTGAAGCGACAGGGGGTTGGTTCGTACTGTACTTC
CDR3 protein: CASSEATGGWFVLYF

clone size: NA
D gene: TRBD2
J gene: TRBJ2-5
V gene: TRBV2
CDR3 DNA: TGTGCCAGCAGGCCCGGGACTAGCGGCCAAGAGACCCAGTACTTC
CDR3 protein: CASRPGTSGQETQYF

clone size: once
D gene: NA
J gene: TRBJ2-5
V gene: TRBV30
CDR3 DNA: TGTGCTTACGACTCCAGGGTCCGGGAGACCCAGTACTTC
CDR3 protein: CAYDSRVRETQYF

clone size: NA
D gene: NA
J gene: TRBJ1-1
V gene: TRBV18
CDR3 DNA: TGTGCCAGCTCACCAGGGGGGGGAGCCACTGAAGCTTTCTTT
CDR3 protein: CASSPGGGATEAFF

clone size: NA
D gene: NA
J gene: TRBJ1-5
V gene: TRBV30
CDR3 DNA: TGTGCCTGGAGTGCTACAGGGAGACAGCCCCAGCATTTT
CDR3 protein: CAWSATGRQPQHF

clone size: NA
D gene: NA
J gene: TRBJ1-4
V gene: TRBV30
CDR3 DNA: TGTGCCTGGAGTGCGGCAACTAATGAAAAACTGTTTTTT
CDR3 protein: CAWSAATNEKLFF

clone size: few
D gene: NA
J gene: TRBJ2-3
V gene: TRBV14
CDR3 DNA: TGTGCCAGCAGCCAAGATCTTCTGTTTAGCACAGATACGCAGTATTTT
CDR3 protein: CASSQDLLFSTDTQYF

clone size: NA
D gene: TRBD1
J gene: TRBJ2-7
V gene: TRBV5-1
CDR3 DNA: TGCGCCAGCAGCTTGTCGACAGGGGACTCCTACGAGCAGTACTTC
CDR3 protein: CASSLSTGDSYEQYF

clone size: once
D gene: TRBD1
J gene: TRBJ2-2
V gene: TRBV5-1
CDR3 DNA: TGCGCCAGCAGCTCTTTGACAGGGGGCAACACCGGGGAGCTGTTTTTT
CDR3 protein: CASSSLTGGNTGELFF

clone size: few
D gene: TRBD2
J gene: TRBJ2-3
V gene: TRBV30
CDR3 DNA: TGTGCCTGGAGAACAGCGGGAGTAGATACGCAGTATTTT
CDR3 protein: CAWRTAGVDTQYF

clone size: NA
D gene: NA
J gene: TRBJ1-1
V gene: TRBV28
CDR3 DNA: TGTGCCAGCACCCCGAAACAGGGAGCGTGGAACACTGAAGCTTTCTTT
CDR3 protein: CASTPKQGAWNTEAFF

clone size: NA
D gene: NA
J gene: TRBJ1-3
V gene: TRBV10-3
CDR3 DNA: TGTGCCATCAGTGAGTCGAATATAGCGGGTGTAGGATCTGGAAACACCATATATTTT
CDR3 protein: CAISESNIAGVGSGNTIYF

clone size: few
D gene: NA
J gene: TRBJ2-3
V gene: TRBV7-8
CDR3 DNA: TGTGCCAGCAACAAGGAGAGGGCCGGGGATACGCAGTATTTT
CDR3 protein: CASNKERAGDTQYF

clone size: NA
D gene: TRBD2
J gene: TRBJ2-7
V gene: TRBV29-1
CDR3 DNA: TGCAGCGTTGAGGGCCTAGCGGGGGGCGGGGGGGACGAGCAGTACTTC
CDR3 protein: CSVEGLAGGGGDEQYF

clone size: few
D gene: TRBD2
J gene: TRBJ2-3
V gene: TRBV10-1
CDR3 DNA: TGCGCCAGCAGTGAGTCTGAGACTAGCGGGAGTGTGTCAGATACGCAGTATTTT
CDR3 protein: CASSESETSGSVSDTQYF

clone size: NA
D gene: NA
J gene: TRBJ2-1
V gene: TRBV5-6
CDR3 DNA: TGTGCCAGCAGCCATACGGGGAACTCCTACAATGAGCAGTTCTTC
CDR3 protein: CASSHTGNSYNEQFF

clone size: few
D gene: TRBD1
J gene: TRBJ1-1
V gene: TRBV7-2
CDR3 DNA: TGTGCCAGCAGCTTAGGGGGGACAGGGCTGGCTTTCTTT
CDR3 protein: CASSLGGTGLAFF

clone size: NA
D gene: NA
J gene: TRBJ2-1
V gene: TRBV29-1
CDR3 DNA: TGCAGCGTTGAACTCGGGTTTGGCAATGAGCAGTTCTTC
CDR3 protein: CSVELGFGNEQFF

clone size: NA
D gene: TRBD1
J gene: TRBJ2-7
V gene: TRBV27
CDR3 DNA: TGTGCCAGAGATCGACAGGGTGACGGCGAGCAGTACTTC
CDR3 protein: CARDRQGDGEQYF

clone size: NA
D gene: TRBD2
J gene: TRBJ2-1
V gene: TRBV28
CDR3 DNA: TGTGCCAGCAGTTTCGCCGGGACTAGAAGCCTCAATGAGCAGTTCTTC
CDR3 protein: CASSFAGTRSLNEQFF

clone size: few
D gene: TRBD2
J gene: TRBJ2-7
V gene: TRBV11-2
CDR3 DNA: TGTGCCAGCAGCTTAAACGTTGTGGCGGGGGCCTACGAGCAGTACTTC
CDR3 protein: CASSLNVVAGAYEQYF

clone size: NA
D gene: NA
J gene: TRBJ2-5
V gene: TRBV4-2
CDR3 DNA: TGTGCCAGCAGCCAAGATCTGGACAAACAAGAGACCCAGTACTTC
CDR3 protein: CASSQDLDKQETQYF

clone size: NA
D gene: NA
J gene: TRBJ2-7
V gene: TRBV14
CDR3 DNA: TGTGCCAGCAGCCAAGATTGGGTACAGGGTGGAGTGGACGAGCAGTACTTC
CDR3 protein: CASSQDWVQGGVDEQYF

clone size: NA
D gene: NA
J gene: TRBJ2-2
V gene: TRBV11-2
CDR3 DNA: TGTGCCAGCAGCCTCGAGGTCGGGGAGCTGTTTTTT
CDR3 protein: CASSLEVGELFF

clone size: NA
D gene: NA
J gene: TRBJ2-5
V gene: TRBV7-8
CDR3 DNA: TGTGCCAGCAGCTTAGACCCGGGACAAGAGACCCAGTACTTC
CDR3 protein: CASSLDPGQETQYF

clone size: NA
D gene: NA
J gene: TRBJ2-5
V gene: TRBV4-2
CDR3 DNA: TGTGCCAGCAGCCAAGATGAGGGAGTCGAGACCCAGTACTTC
CDR3 protein: CASSQDEGVETQYF

clone size: NA
D gene: TRBD2
J gene: TRBJ2-1
V gene: TRBV7-9
CDR3 DNA: TGTGCCAGCACCCCATCCTCGCGGGAGGGTCAGCAGTTCTTC
CDR3 protein: CASTPSSREGQQFF

clone size: once
D gene: TRBD2
J gene: TRBJ2-7
V gene: TRBV7-2
CDR3 DNA: TGTGCCAGCAGCTCGCCTAGCGGGAGAAATGAGCAGTACTTC
CDR3 protein: CASSSPSGRNEQYF

clone size: NA
D gene: NA
J gene: TRBJ2-1
V gene: TRBV4-1
CDR3 DNA: TGCGCCAGCAGGTGGACTAACTACAATGAGCAGTTCTTC
CDR3 protein: CASRWTNYNEQFF

clone size: NA
D gene: TRBD1
J gene: TRBJ1-1
V gene: TRBV27
CDR3 DNA: TGTGCCAGCAGTTTATCGGGGGACAGGGTAGTCGCTGAAGCTTTCTTT
CDR3 protein: CASSLSGDRVVAEAFF

clone size: NA
D gene: TRBD1
J gene: TRBJ2-3
V gene: TRBV7-3
CDR3 DNA: TGTGCCAGCAGCTTGGGACAGGCCACAGATACGCAGTATTTT
CDR3 protein: CASSLGQATDTQYF

clone size: NA
D gene: TRBD2
J gene: TRBJ2-5
V gene: TRBV9
CDR3 DNA: TGTGCCAGCAGCGTGGGAGGGCACCAAGAGACCCAGTACTTC
CDR3 protein: CASSVGGHQETQYF

clone size: NA
D gene: TRBD2
J gene: TRBJ2-1
V gene: TRBV5-1
CDR3 DNA: TGCGCCAGCAGCTTGTCTAGCGGGGTCCTAGCATATGAGCAGTTCTTC
CDR3 protein: CASSLSSGVLAYEQFF

clone size: NA
D gene: TRBD1
J gene: TRBJ1-3
V gene: TRBV9
CDR3 DNA: TGTGCCAGCAGCGTAGGGGACAGGGGGGACACCATATATTTT
CDR3 protein: CASSVGDRGDTIYF

clone size: NA
D gene: TRBD2
J gene: TRBJ2-1
V gene: TRBV7-8
CDR3 DNA: TGTGCCAGCAGCTTTATTAGCGGGGGATCCAATGAGCAGTTCTTC
CDR3 protein: CASSFISGGSNEQFF

clone size: NA
D gene: NA
J gene: TRBJ2-1
V gene: TRBV28
CDR3 DNA: TGTGCCAGCAGTTTGGTAGCGTCCTACAATGAGCAGTTCTTC
CDR3 protein: CASSLVASYNEQFF

clone size: NA
D gene: NA
J gene: TRBJ1-5
V gene: TRBV28
CDR3 DNA: TGTGCCAGCAGTTTCTGGGTCAGGGCAGGTCATCAGCCCCAGCATTTT
CDR3 protein: CASSFWVRAGHQPQHF

clone size: few
D gene: NA
J gene: TRBJ1-4
V gene: TRBV15
CDR3 DNA: TGTGCCACCAGCAGAGACCAAACGGGTGAAAAACTGTTTTTT
CDR3 protein: CATSRDQTGEKLFF

clone size: NA
D gene: NA
J gene: TRBJ2-4
V gene: TRBV20-1
CDR3 DNA: TGCAGTGCTAGGGCCGGGAACATTCAGTACTTC
CDR3 protein: CSARAGNIQYF

clone size: NA
D gene: NA
J gene: TRBJ2-7
V gene: TRBV7-2
CDR3 DNA: TGTGCCAGCAGCTTGGCCCCCAACAACGAGCAGTACTTC
CDR3 protein: CASSLAPNNEQYF

clone size: NA
D gene: NA
J gene: TRBJ2-3
V gene: TRBV7-8
CDR3 DNA: TGTGCCAGCAGCCTGTCGGGAGTAGGCACAGATACGCAGTATTTT
CDR3 protein: CASSLSGVGTDTQYF

clone size: NA
D gene: NA
J gene: TRBJ1-4
V gene: TRBV25-1
CDR3 DNA: TGTGCCAGCAGTGAAACCCCCGGGAGGGGGGATGAAAAACTGTTTTTT
CDR3 protein: CASSETPGRGDEKLFF

clone size: NA
D gene: TRBD1
J gene: TRBJ1-5
V gene: TRBV19
CDR3 DNA: TGTGCCAGTAGGACGGACAGGGAGGTAAAGTACGGTCAGCCCCAGCATTTT
CDR3 protein: CASRTDREVKYGQPQHF

clone size: NA
D gene: NA
J gene: TRBJ2-1
V gene: TRBV20-1
CDR3 DNA: TGCAGTGCTGAGGACTCGCTGAAGTTCTTC
CDR3 protein: CSAEDSLKFF

clone size: NA
D gene: TRBD2
J gene: TRBJ2-1
V gene: TRBV19
CDR3 DNA: TGTGCCAGTAGTGGGGCTAGCGGGAGGCCCCTGCATGAGCAGTTCTTC
CDR3 protein: CASSGASGRPLHEQFF

clone size: NA
D gene: TRBD2
J gene: TRBJ2-1
V gene: TRBV4-1
CDR3 DNA: TGCGCCAGCAGCCAAGACGCCGGACTAGCGGGCAATGAGCAGTTCTTC
CDR3 protein: CASSQDAGLAGNEQFF

clone size: NA
D gene: NA
J gene: TRBJ1-5
V gene: TRBV2
CDR3 DNA: TGTGCCAGCAGTGAAGGGCAGGCGTTAACCCGCAATCAGCCCCAGCATTTT
CDR3 protein: CASSEGQALTRNQPQHF

clone size: NA
D gene: TRBD1
J gene: TRBJ2-5
V gene: TRBV11-2
CDR3 DNA: TGTGCCAGCAGCCGAGGGACAGTACAAGAGACCCAGTACTTC
CDR3 protein: CASSRGTVQETQYF

clone size: NA
D gene: TRBD1
J gene: TRBJ2-5
V gene: TRBV11-2
CDR3 DNA: TGTGCCAGCAGCTTTTTACCGGGACAGGGGGAAGAGACCCAGTACTTC
CDR3 protein: CASSFLPGQGEETQYF

clone size: NA
D gene: NA
J gene: TRBJ2-5
V gene: TRBV9
CDR3 DNA: TGTGCCAGCAGCGTAGGCAGGACAGTGCAAGAGACCCAGTACTTC
CDR3 protein: CASSVGRTVQETQYF